This T cell receptor beta chain was profiled in a study of vaccination effects on CD4 cells after COVID-19. A word on this clone: Its antigen is still unknown. Sequence at one end of the junction differs from germline and may be a read error.

Once cultured for 10 to 11 days, the cells underwent separation to obtain CD4+ T cells. Assay: immunoSEQ multiplex PCR; the TCRdb copy retains only in-frame clones and omits some. The repertoire holds approximately 45,000 clones, with 70% to 75% as singletons. The CDR3 is made up of 14 amino acids. CDR1 and CDR2 from the germline V gene are MNHEY and SVGAGI. Sequences were derived from CD4+ T cells from PBMCs cultured without peptide, sampled before COVID-19 vaccination. V and J are TRBV6-5 and TRBJ2-7, with TRBD2 identical over 15 bases. This receptor was taken from a human donor who had a prior SARS-CoV-2 infection. CDR3 protein: CASSFWTSGRAAIF. CDR3 coding DNA: TGTGCCAGCAGTTTCTGGACTAGCGGGAGGGCCGCGATTTTC.